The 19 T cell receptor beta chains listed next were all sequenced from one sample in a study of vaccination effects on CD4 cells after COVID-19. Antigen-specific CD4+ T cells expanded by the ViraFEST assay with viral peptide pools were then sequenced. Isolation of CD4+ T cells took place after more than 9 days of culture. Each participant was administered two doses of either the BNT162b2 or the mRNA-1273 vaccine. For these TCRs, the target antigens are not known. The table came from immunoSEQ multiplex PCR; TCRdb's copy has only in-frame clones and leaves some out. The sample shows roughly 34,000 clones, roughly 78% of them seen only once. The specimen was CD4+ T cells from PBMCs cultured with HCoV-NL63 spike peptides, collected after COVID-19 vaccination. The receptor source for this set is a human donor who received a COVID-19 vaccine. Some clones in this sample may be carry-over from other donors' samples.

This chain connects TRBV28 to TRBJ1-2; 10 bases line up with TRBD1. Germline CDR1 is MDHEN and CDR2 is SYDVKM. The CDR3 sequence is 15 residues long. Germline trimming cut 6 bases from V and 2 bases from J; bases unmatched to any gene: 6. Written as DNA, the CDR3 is TGTGCCAGCAGCCCCGGGACAGGGGCAAACTATGGCTACACCTTC. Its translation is CASSPGTGANYGYTF.

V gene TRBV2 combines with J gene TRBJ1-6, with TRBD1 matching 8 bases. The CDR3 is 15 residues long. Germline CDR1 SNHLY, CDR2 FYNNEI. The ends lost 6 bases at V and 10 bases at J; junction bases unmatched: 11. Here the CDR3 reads CASRQGATLGSPLHF. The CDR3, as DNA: TGTGCCAGCAGGCAGGGGGCCACCCTAGGGTCACCCCTCCACTTT. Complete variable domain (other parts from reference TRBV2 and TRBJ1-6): EPEVTQTPSHQVTQMGQEVILRCVPISNHLYFYWYRQILGQKVEFLVSFYNNEISEKSEIFDDQFSVERPDGSNFTLKIRSTKLEDSAMYFCASRQGATLGSPLHFGNGTRLTVT.

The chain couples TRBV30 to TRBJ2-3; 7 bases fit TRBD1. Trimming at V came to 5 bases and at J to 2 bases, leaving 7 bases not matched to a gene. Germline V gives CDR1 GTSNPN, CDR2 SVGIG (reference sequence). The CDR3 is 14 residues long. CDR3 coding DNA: TGTGCCTGGGCCCGGGGACAGCTCACAGATACGCAGTATTTT. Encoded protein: CAWARGQLTDTQYF.

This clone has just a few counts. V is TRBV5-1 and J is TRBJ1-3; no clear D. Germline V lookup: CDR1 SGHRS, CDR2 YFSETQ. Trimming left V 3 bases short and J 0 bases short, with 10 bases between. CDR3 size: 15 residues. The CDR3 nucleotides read TGCGCCAGCAGCTACGGGGTCCCCTCTGGAAACACCATATATTTT. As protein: CASSYGVPSGNTIYF.

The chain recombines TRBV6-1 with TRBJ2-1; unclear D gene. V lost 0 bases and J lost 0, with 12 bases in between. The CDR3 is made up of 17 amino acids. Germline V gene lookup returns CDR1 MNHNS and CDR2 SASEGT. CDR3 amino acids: CASSEALGGFSYNEQFF. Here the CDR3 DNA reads TGTGCCAGCAGTGAAGCGCTCGGCGGATTCTCCTACAATGAGCAGTTCTTC.

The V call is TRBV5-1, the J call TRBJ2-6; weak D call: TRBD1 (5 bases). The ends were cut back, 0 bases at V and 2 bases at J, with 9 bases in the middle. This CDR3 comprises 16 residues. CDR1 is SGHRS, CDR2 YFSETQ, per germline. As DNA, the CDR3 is TGCGCCAGCAGCTTGGTAGTAGGGGCTGGGGCCAACGTCCTGACTTTC. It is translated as CASSLVVGAGANVLTF.

This CDR3 is CASSEGPNNEKLFF. Here the CDR3 DNA reads TGTGCCAGCAGTGAGGGGCCCAACAATGAAAAACTGTTTTTT. The chain uses TRBV6-1 and TRBJ1-4; D may be TRBD1 (5 bases). Germline V gene data show CDR1 as MNHNS and CDR2 as SASEGT. V was cut by 3 bases and J by 5 bases, with 10 bases left in between. This CDR3 has 14 amino acids.

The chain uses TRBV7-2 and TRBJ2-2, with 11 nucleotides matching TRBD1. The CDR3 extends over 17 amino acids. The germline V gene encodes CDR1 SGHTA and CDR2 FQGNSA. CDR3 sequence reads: CASRRTGGAGSTGELFF. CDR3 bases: TGTGCGAGCCGACGGACAGGGGGCGCGGGAAGTACCGGGGAGCTGTTTTTT. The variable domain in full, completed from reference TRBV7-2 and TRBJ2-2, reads GAGVSQSPSNKVTEKGKDVELRCDPISGHTALYWYRQSLGQGLEFLIYFQGNSAPDKSGLPSDRFSAERTGGSVSTLTIQRTQQEDSAVYLCASRRTGGAGSTGELFFGEGSRLTVL.

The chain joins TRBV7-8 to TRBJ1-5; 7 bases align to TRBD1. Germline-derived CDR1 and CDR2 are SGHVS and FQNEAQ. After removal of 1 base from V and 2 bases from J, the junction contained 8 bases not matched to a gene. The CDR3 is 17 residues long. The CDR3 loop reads CASSLEGQNEGNQPQHF. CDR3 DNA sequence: TGTGCCAGCAGCTTAGAGGGACAGAATGAGGGCAATCAGCCCCAGCATTTT.

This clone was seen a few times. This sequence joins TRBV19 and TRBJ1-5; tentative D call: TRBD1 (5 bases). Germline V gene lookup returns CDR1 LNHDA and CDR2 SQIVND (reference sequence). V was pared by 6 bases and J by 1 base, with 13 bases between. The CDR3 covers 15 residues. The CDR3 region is CASSRGEYSNQPQHF. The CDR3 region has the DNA TGTGCCAGTAGCCGGGGGGAGTACAGCAATCAGCCCCAGCATTTT.

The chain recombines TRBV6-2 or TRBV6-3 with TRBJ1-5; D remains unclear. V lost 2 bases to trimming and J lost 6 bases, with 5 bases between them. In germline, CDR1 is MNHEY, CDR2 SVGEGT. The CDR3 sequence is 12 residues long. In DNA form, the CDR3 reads TGTGCCAGCAGTTACCTTAGTCAGCCCCAGCATTTT. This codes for CASSYLSQPQHF.

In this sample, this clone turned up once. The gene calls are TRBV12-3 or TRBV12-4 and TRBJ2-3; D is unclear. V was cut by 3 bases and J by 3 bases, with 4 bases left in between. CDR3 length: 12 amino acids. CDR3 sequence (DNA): TGTGCCAGCAGTTTCACGACAGATACGCAGTATTTT. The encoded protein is CASSFTTDTQYF.

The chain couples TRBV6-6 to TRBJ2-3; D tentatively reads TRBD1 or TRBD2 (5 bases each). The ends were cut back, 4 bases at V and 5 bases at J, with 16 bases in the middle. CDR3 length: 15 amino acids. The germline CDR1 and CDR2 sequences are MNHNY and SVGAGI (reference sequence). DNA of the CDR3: TGTGCCAGCAGTTGGGGTAGTCAGGGACGAGATACGCAGTATTTT. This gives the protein CASSWGSQGRDTQYF.

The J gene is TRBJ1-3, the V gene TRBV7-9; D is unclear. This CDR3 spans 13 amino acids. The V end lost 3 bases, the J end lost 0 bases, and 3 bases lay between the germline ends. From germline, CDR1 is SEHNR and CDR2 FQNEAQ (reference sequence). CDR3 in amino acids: CASSLNSGNTIYF. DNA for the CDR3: TGTGCCAGCAGCTTGAACTCTGGAAACACCATATATTTT.

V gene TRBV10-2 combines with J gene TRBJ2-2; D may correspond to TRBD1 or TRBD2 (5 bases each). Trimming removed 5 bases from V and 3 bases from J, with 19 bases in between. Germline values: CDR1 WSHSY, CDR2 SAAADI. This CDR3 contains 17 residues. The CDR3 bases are TGCGCCAGCAGTTGGGGGATTTGGGGTCGGGACACCGGGGAGCTGTTTTTT. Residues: CASSWGIWGRDTGELFF.

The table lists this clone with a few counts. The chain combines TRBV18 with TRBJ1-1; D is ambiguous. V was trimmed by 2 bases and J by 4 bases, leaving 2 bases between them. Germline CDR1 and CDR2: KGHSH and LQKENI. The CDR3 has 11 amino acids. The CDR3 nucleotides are TGTGCCAGCTCACCAGTCACTGAAGCTTTCTTT. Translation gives CASSPVTEAFF.

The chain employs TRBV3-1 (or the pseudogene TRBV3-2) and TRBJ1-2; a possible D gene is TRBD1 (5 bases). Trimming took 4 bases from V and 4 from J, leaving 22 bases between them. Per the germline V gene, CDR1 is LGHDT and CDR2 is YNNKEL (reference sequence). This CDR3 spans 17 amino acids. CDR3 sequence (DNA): TGTGCCAGCAGCCGGAATGGGGGAAATAAGGGGCGCTATGGCTACACCTTC. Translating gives CASSRNGGNKGRYGYTF.

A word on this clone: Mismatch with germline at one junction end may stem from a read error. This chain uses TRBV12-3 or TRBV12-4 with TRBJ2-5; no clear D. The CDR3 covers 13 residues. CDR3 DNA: TGTGCCAGCAGTTTTGACCAGCAAGAGGCCCAGTACTTC. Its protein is CASSFDQQEAQYF.

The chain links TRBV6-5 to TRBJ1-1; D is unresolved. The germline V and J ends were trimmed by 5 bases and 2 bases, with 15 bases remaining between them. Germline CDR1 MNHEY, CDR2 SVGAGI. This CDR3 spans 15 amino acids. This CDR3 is CASSKIRTSNTEAFF. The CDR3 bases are TGTGCCAGCAGTAAGATTAGAACCTCCAACACTGAAGCTTTCTTT.